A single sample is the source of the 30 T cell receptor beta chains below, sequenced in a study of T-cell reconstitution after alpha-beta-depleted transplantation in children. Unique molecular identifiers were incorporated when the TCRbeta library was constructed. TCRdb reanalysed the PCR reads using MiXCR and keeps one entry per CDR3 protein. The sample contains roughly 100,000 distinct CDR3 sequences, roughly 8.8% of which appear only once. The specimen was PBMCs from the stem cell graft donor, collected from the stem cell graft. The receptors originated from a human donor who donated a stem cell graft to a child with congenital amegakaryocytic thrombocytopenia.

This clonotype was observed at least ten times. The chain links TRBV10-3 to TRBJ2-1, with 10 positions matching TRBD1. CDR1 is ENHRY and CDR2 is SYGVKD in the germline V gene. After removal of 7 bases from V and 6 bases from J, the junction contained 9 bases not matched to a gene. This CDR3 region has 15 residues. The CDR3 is CAIKFARDRGNEQFF. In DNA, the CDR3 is TGTGCCATCAAATTCGCTAGGGACAGGGGCAATGAGCAGTTCTTC.

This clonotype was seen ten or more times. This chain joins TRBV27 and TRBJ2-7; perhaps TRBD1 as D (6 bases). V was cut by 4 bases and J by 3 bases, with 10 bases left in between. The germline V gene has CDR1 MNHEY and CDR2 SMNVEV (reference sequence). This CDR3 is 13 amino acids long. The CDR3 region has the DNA TGTGCCAGCAGTTACGGGACAAACTACGAGCAGTACTTC. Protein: CASSYGTNYEQYF.

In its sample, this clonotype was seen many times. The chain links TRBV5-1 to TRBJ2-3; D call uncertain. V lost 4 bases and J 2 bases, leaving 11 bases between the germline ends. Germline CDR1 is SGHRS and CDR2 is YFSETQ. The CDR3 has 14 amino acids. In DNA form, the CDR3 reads TGCGCCAGCAGCGCACCACCCTTCACAGATACGCAGTATTTT. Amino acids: CASSAPPFTDTQYF.

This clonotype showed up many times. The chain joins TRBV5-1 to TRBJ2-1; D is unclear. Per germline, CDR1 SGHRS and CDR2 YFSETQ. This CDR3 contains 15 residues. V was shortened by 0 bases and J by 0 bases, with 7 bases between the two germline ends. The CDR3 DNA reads TGCGCCAGCAGCTTGGCACTGAGCTCCTACAATGAGCAGTTCTTC. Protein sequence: CASSLALSSYNEQFF. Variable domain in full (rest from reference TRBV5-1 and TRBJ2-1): KAGVTQTPRYLIKTRGQQVTLSCSPISGHRSVSWYQQTPGQGLQFLFEYFSETQRNKGNFPGRFSGRQFSNSRSEMNVSTLELGDSALYLCASSLALSSYNEQFFGPGTRLTVL.

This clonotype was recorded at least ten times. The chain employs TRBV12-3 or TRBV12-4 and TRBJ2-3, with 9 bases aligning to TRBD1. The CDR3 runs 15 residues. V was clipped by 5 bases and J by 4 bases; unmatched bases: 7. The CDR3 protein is CASSLQQGAPDTQYF. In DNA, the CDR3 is TGTGCCAGCAGTCTCCAACAGGGGGCCCCAGATACGCAGTATTTT.

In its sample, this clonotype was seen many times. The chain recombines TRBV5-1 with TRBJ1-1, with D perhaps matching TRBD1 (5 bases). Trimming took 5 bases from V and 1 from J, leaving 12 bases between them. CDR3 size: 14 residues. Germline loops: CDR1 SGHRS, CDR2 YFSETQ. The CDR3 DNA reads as TGCGCCAGCAGTCCTGGGACGCCGAACACTGAAGCTTTCTTT. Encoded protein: CASSPGTPNTEAFF.

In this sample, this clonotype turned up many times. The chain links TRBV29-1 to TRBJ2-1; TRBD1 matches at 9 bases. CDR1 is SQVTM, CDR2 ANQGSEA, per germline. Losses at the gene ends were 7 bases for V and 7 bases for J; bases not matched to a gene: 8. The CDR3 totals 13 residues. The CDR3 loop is CSGGTGTGNEQFF. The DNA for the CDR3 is TGCAGCGGTGGGACAGGGACCGGGAATGAGCAGTTCTTC.

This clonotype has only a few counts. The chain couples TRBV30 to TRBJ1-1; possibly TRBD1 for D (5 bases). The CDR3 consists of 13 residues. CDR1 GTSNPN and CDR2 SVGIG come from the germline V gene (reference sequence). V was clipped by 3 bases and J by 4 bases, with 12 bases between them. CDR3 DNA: TGTGCCTGGAGGGAGGGACTGGGCACTGAAGCTTTCTTT. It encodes CAWREGLGTEAFF. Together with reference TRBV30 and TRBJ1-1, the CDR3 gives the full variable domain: SQTIHQWPATLVQPVGSPLSLECTVEGTSNPNLYWYRQAAGRGLQLLFYSVGIGQISSEVPQNLSASRPQDRQFILSSKKLLLSDSGFYLCAWREGLGTEAFFGQGTRLTVV.

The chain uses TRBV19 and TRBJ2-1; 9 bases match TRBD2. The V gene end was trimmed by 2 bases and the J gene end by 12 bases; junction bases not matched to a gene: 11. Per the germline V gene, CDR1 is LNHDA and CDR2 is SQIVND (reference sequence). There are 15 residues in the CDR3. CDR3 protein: CASSIPGLATGAQFF. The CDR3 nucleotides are TGTGCCAGTAGTATACCGGGACTAGCTACAGGGGCGCAGTTCTTC.

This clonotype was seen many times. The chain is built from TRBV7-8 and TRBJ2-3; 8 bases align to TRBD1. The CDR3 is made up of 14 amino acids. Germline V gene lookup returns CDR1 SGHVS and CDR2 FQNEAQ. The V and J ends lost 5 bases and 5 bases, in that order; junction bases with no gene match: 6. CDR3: CASSQGATGDTQYF. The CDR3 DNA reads TGTGCCAGCAGCCAGGGGGCGACCGGAGATACGCAGTATTTT. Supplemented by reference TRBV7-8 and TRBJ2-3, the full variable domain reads GAGVSQSPRYKVAKRGQDVALRCDPISGHVSLFWYQQALGQGPEFLTYFQNEAQLDKSGLPSDRFFAERPEGSVSTLKIQRTQQEDSAVYLCASSQGATGDTQYFGPGTRLTVL.

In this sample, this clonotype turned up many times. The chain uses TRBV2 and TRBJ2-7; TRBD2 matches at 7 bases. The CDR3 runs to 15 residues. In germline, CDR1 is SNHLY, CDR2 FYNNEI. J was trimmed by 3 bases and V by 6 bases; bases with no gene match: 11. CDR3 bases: TGTGCCAGCAGGGCAGGACTAGTCGGATACTACGAGCAGTACTTC. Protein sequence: CASRAGLVGYYEQYF.

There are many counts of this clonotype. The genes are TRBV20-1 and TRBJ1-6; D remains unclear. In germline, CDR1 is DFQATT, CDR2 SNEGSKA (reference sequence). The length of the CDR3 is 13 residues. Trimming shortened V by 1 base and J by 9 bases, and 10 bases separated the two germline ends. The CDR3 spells CSARGVSGSPLHF. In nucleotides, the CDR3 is TGCAGTGCTAGAGGGGTCAGCGGTTCACCCCTCCACTTT.

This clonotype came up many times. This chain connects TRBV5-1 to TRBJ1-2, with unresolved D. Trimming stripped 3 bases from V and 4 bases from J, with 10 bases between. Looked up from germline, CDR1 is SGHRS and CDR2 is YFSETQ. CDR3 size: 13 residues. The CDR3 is CASSSTDVYGYTF. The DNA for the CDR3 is TGCGCCAGCAGCTCGACGGACGTCTATGGCTACACCTTC.

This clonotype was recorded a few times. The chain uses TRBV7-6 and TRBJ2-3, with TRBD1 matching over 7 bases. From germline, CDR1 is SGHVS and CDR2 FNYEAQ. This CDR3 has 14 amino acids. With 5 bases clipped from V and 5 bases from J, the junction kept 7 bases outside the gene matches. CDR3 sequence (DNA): TGTGCCAGCAGCGAGCCCCGGGACAGAGATACGCAGTATTTT. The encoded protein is CASSEPRDRDTQYF.

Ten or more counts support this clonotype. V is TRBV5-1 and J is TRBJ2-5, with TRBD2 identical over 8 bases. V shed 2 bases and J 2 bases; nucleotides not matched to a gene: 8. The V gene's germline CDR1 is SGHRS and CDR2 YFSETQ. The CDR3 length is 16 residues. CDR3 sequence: CASSFFSGVYQETQYF. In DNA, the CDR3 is TGCGCCAGCAGCTTCTTTAGCGGGGTGTATCAAGAGACCCAGTACTTC.

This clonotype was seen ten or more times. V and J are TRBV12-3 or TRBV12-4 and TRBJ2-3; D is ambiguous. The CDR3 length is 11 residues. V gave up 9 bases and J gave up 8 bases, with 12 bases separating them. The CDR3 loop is CASSVPPTQYF. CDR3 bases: TGTGCCAGTAGTGTTCCGCCTACGCAGTATTTT.

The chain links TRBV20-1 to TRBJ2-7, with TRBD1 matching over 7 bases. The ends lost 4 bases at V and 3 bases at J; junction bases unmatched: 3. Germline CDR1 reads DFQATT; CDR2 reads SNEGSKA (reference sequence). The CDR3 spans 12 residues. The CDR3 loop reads CSANRGIYEQYF. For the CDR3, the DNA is TGCAGTGCTAACAGGGGAATCTACGAGCAGTACTTC.

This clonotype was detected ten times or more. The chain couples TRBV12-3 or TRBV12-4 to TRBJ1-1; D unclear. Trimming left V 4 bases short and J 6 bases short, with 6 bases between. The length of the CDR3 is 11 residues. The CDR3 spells CASSSVAEAFF. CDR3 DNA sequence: TGTGCCAGCAGTTCCGTGGCTGAAGCTTTCTTT.

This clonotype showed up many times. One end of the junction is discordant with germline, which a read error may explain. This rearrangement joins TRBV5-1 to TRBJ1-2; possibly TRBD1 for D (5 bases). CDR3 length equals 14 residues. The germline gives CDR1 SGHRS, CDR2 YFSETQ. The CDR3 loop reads CASVNQPDGGVLAF. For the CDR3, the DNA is TGCGCCAGCGTCAACCAGCCGGACGGAGGGGTTTTGGCCTTC.

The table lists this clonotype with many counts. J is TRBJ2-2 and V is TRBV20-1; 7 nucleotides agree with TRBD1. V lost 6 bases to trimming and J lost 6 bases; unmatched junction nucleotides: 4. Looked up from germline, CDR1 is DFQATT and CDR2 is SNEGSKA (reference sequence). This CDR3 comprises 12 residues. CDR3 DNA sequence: TGCAGTGCCAGCCAGGGGGCCGGGGAGCTGTTTTTT. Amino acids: CSASQGAGELFF.

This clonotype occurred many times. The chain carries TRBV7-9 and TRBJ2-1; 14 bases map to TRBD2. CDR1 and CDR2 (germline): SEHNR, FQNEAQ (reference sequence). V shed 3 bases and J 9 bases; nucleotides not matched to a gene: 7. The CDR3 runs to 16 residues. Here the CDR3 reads CASSFGTSGGYSEQFF. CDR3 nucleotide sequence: TGTGCCAGCAGCTTTGGGACTAGCGGGGGTTATAGTGAGCAGTTCTTC.

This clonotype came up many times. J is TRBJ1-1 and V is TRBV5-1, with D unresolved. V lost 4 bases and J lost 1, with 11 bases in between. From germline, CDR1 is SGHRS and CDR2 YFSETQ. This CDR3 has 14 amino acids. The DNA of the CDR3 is TGCGCCAGCAGCCTACAATCCGGGAACACTGAAGCTTTCTTT. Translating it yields CASSLQSGNTEAFF. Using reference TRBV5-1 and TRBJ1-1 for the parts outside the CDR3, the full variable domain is KAGVTQTPRYLIKTRGQQVTLSCSPISGHRSVSWYQQTPGQGLQFLFEYFSETQRNKGNFPGRFSGRQFSNSRSEMNVSTLELGDSALYLCASSLQSGNTEAFFGQGTRLTVV.

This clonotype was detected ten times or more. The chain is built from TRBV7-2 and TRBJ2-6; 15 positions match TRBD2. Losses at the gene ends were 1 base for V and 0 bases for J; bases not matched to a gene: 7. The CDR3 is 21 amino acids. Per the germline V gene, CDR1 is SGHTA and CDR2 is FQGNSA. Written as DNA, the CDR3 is TGTGCCAGCAGCTTAGGCCCGGGACTAGCGGGAGGCTCCTCTGGGGCCAACGTCCTGACTTTC. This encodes CASSLGPGLAGGSSGANVLTF.

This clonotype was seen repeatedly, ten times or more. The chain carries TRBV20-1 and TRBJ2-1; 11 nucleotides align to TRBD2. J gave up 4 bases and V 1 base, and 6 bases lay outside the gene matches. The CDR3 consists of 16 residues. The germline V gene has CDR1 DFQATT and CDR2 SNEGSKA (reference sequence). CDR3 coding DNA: TGCAGTGCTAGAGGGTTGGGGACTAGCGGTTACAATGAGCAGTTCTTC. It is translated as CSARGLGTSGYNEQFF.

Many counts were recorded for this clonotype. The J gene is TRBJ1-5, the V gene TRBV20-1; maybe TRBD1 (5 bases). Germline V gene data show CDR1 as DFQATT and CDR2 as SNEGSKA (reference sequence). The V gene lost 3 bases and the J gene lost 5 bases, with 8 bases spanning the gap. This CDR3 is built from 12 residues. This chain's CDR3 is CSARSGYQPQHF. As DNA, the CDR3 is TGCAGTGCTAGGTCAGGGTATCAGCCCCAGCATTTT.

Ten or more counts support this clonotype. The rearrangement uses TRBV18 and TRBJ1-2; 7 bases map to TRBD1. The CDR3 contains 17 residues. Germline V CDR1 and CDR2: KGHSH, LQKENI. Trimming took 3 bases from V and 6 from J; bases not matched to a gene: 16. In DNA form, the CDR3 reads TGTGCCAGCTCACCGGAACTAAGACAGGGAGGATTCAATGGCTACACCTTC. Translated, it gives CASSPELRQGGFNGYTF.

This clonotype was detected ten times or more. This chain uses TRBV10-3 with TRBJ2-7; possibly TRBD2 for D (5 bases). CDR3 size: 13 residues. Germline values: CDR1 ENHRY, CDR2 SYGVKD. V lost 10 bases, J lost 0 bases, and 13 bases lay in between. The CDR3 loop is CATQAEGSYEQYF. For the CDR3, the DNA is TGTGCCACACAAGCCGAGGGCTCCTACGAGCAGTACTTC.

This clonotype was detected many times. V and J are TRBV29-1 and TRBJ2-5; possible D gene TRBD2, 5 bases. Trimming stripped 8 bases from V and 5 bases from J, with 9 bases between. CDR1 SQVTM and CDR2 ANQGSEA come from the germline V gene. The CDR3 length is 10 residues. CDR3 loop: CSLAGETQYF. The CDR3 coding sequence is TGCAGCCTTGCGGGTGAGACCCAGTACTTC.

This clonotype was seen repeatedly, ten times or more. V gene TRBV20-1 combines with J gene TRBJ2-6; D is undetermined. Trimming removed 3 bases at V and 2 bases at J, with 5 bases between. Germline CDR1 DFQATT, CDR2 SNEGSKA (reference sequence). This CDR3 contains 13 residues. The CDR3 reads CSASVPGANVLTF. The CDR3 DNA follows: TGCAGTGCTAGCGTCCCTGGGGCCAACGTCCTGACTTTC.

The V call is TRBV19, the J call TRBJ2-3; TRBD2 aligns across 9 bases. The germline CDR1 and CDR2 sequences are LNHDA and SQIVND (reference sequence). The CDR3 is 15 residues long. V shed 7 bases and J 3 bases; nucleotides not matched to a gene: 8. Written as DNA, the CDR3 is TGTGCCAGTACCCCAGCGGGAGGTTGGACAGATACGCAGTATTTT. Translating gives CASTPAGGWTDTQYF.